The next 26 T cell receptor beta chains were all read from a single sample in a study of cytomegalovirus exposure and HLA in healthy donors. It was with 60 Vbeta and 13 Jbeta primers that the PCR ran. Profiled with immunoSEQ multiplex PCR; TCRdb holds only in-frame clones, not every one. The sample yields roughly 110,000 clones, over 75% seen once. The specimen was PBMCs. The receptor source for this set is a male donor in good health and CMV-seronegative.

The chain employs TRBV6-6 and TRBJ1-2; 10 bases match TRBD1. V dropped 1 base and J dropped 6; count of bases not matched to a gene: 2. The CDR3 covers 14 residues. Germline CDR1 MNHNY, CDR2 SVGAGI (reference sequence). This CDR3 is CASSYLGQGNGYTF. The CDR3 region has the DNA TGTGCCAGCAGTTACTTGGGACAGGGGAATGGCTACACCTTC.

About this clone itself: The germline gene is not matched at one end of the junction; a read error may be the cause. The chain has TRBV5-1 and TRBJ2-7; TRBD2 aligns across 7 bases. There are 13 residues in the CDR3. The germline V gene encodes CDR1 SGHRS and CDR2 YFSETQ. The CDR3 here is CASSSGGSYEQYF. Here the CDR3 DNA reads TGCGCCAGCAGCTCCGGCGGGAGTTACGAGCAGTACTTT. The full variable domain, its missing parts supplied by reference TRBV5-1 and TRBJ2-7, is KAGVTQTPRYLIKTRGQQVTLSCSPISGHRSVSWYQQTPGQGLQFLFEYFSETQRNKGNFPGRFSGRQFSNSRSEMNVSTLELGDSALYLCASSSGGSYEQYFGPGTRLTVT.

The table lists this clone with a few counts. The V and J genes are TRBV6-4 and TRBJ1-2, with D maybe TRBD1 (6 bases). The V gene's germline CDR1 is MRHNA and CDR2 SNTAGT. This CDR3 contains 16 residues. Trimming cost V 6 bases and J 0 bases, with 17 bases left between them. The CDR3 reads CASSGQIKKANYGYTF. DNA of the CDR3: TGTGCCAGCAGCGGACAGATAAAGAAAGCTAACTATGGCTACACCTTC.

The V gene is TRBV7-2, the J gene TRBJ2-1; TRBD2 aligns across 13 bases. This CDR3 has 16 amino acids. Trimming cost V 5 bases and J 6 bases; bases outside gene matches: 7. CDR1 SGHTA and CDR2 FQGNSA come from the germline V gene. CDR3 DNA sequence: TGTGCCAGCAGCCCGAGGACTAGCGGGAGTTCCAATGAGCAGTTCTTC. Translated, it gives CASSPRTSGSSNEQFF.

On this clone itself: The same CDR3 can be traced to other DNA sequences in this sample. The genes are TRBV5-1 and TRBJ1-1, with no clear D. The CDR3 length is 14 residues. CDR1 is SGHRS and CDR2 is YFSETQ in the germline V gene. V lost 4 bases, J lost 1 base, and 11 bases lay in between. CDR3 coding DNA: TGCGCCAGCAGCCGAGGGCAGGAGAACACTGAAGCTTTCTTT. Translated, it gives CASSRGQENTEAFF.

V and J are TRBV7-8 and TRBJ2-5; D is unclear. Between the trimmed V and J ends, which lost 1 base and 4 bases, there was a span of 10 bases. Germline V lookup: CDR1 SGHVS, CDR2 FQNEAQ. This CDR3 contains 14 residues. The CDR3 DNA reads as TGTGCCAGCAGCTTAGTTTCTAGAGGAGAGACCCAGTACTTC. It yields the protein CASSLVSRGETQYF.

V gene TRBV4-1 combines with J gene TRBJ1-1, with 11 bases that match TRBD1. Per germline, CDR1 MGHRA and CDR2 YSYEKL. The CDR3 sequence is 16 residues long. V gave up 4 bases and J gave up 3 bases; unmatched junction bases: 7. The CDR3 DNA follows: TGCGCCAGCAGCCCCCTGGGGACAGGGGGGTACACTGAAGCTTTCTTT. It yields the protein CASSPLGTGGYTEAFF.

The rearrangement joins TRBV30 to TRBJ2-5; no definite D call. The CDR3 contains 13 residues. From germline, CDR1 is GTSNPN and CDR2 SVGIG (reference sequence). Trimming stripped 2 bases from V and 1 base from J, with 8 bases between. For the CDR3, the DNA is TGTGCCTGGAGTCCGGAGATCCAAGAGACCCAGTACTTC. Protein: CAWSPEIQETQYF.

This rearrangement joins TRBV6-1 to TRBJ2-6; tentatively, D is TRBD1 (6 bases). The CDR3 has 18 amino acids. Deletions cut 2 bases from V and 0 bases from J, with 14 bases between. The germline V gene encodes CDR1 MNHNS and CDR2 SASEGT. CDR3 in DNA: TGTGCCAGCAGTGAACCCACGGACAGCGCCTCTGGGGCCAACGTCCTGACTTTC. Its translation is CASSEPTDSASGANVLTF.

The rearrangement joins TRBV28 to TRBJ2-3, with 15 bases that match TRBD2. The J segment lost 3 bases and the V segment lost 3 bases, leaving 13 bases of the junction unmatched. This CDR3 comprises 20 residues. Germline V gene lookup returns CDR1 MDHEN and CDR2 SYDVKM. DNA of the CDR3: TGTGCCAGCAGTTTTTCGGGACTAGCGGGAGGTACGGGGGCGACAGATACGCAGTATTTT. Protein sequence: CASSFSGLAGGTGATDTQYF.

The chain is built from TRBV6-5 and TRBJ2-1; D is unresolved. Trimming shortened V by 11 bases and J by 1 base, and 9 bases separated the two germline ends. The length of the CDR3 is 12 residues. From germline, CDR1 is MNHEY and CDR2 SVGAGI. The CDR3 nucleotides are TGTGCCGCCGCGACTTCCTACAATGAGCAGTTCTTC. Residues: CAAATSYNEQFF.

V usage is TRBV21-1 and J usage is TRBJ2-3; the DNA was not compared with TRBD2, the D call given in the table. TRBV21-1 corresponds to a pseudogene. This CDR3 spans 21 amino acids. CDR3 residues: CASSKRGTSGIHRGGTDTQYF. The CDR3 DNA sequence: TGTGCCAGCAGCAAACGGGGGACTAGCGGGATCCACCGGGGGGGTACAGATACGCAGTATTTT.

The V gene is TRBV6-5, the J gene TRBJ2-2; D gene uncertain. The V and J ends lost 6 bases and 3 bases respectively, with 5 bases between them. The CDR3 consists of 12 residues. The germline V gene has CDR1 MNHEY and CDR2 SVGAGI. The CDR3 loop is CASRLDTGELFF. DNA of the CDR3: TGTGCCAGCAGGCTAGACACCGGGGAGCTGTTTTTT.

The rearrangement links TRBV2 to TRBJ2-2, with TRBD2 matching over 9 bases. CDR3 size: 14 residues. In germline, CDR1 is SNHLY, CDR2 FYNNEI. Trimming removed 6 bases from V and 7 bases from J; junction bases left unmatched: 6. The CDR3 DNA is TGTGCCAGCAGGCGGGAGGGCGTTGGCGGGGAGCTGTTTTTT. Translating gives CASRREGVGGELFF.

The V gene is TRBV18, the J gene TRBJ2-1; D is undetermined. CDR1 and CDR2 from the germline V gene are KGHSH and LQKENI. The CDR3 runs to 14 residues. The V and J ends lost 3 bases and 0 bases respectively, with 6 bases between them. CDR3 residues: CASSPQNSYNEQFF. The CDR3 nucleotides read TGTGCCAGCTCACCCCAGAACTCCTACAATGAGCAGTTCTTC.

Only one count was recorded for this clone. This chain connects TRBV6-1 to TRBJ2-7; TRBD2 is a possible D gene (5 bases). Trimming left V 4 bases short and J 0 bases short, with 13 bases between. CDR1 is MNHNS, CDR2 SASEGT, per germline. The CDR3 is 15 residues long. In DNA, the CDR3 is TGTGCCAGCAGTGGCGCTATAAGCGGCTCCTACGAGCAGTACTTC. Its translation: CASSGAISGSYEQYF.

The chain joins TRBV2 to TRBJ2-7, with 9 bases fitting TRBD1. The CDR3 runs to 15 residues. V trimming: 6 bases; J trimming: 2 bases; junction bases outside the gene matches: 8. Per the germline V gene, CDR1 is SNHLY and CDR2 is FYNNEI. Written as DNA, the CDR3 is TGTGCCAGCAGCGAATCGGACAGGGGTACCTACGAGCAGTACTTC. It translates to CASSESDRGTYEQYF.

The V call is TRBV2, the J call TRBJ2-3, with 10 positions matching TRBD2. There are 15 residues in the CDR3. V trimming: 4 bases; J trimming: 6 bases; junction bases outside the gene matches: 7. The germline gives CDR1 SNHLY, CDR2 FYNNEI. In nucleotides, the CDR3 is TGTGCCAGCAGTGTTCCAGCGGGAGGGCCGGATACGCAGTATTTT. This translates into CASSVPAGGPDTQYF.

This chain links TRBV18 with TRBJ2-2; no clear D gene. V lost 8 bases and J lost 1, with 2 bases in between. The CDR3 is 11 amino acids. The V gene's germline CDR1 is KGHSH and CDR2 LQKENI. CDR3 in amino acids: CASLNTGELFF. The CDR3 coding sequence is TGTGCCAGCCTGAACACCGGGGAGCTGTTTTTT.

The rearrangement links TRBV5-1 to TRBJ1-2, with 7 bases fitting TRBD1. Unmatched junction bases numbered 6, after V lost 0 bases and J lost 4 bases. The CDR3 is 15 residues long. Per germline, CDR1 SGHRS and CDR2 YFSETQ. The CDR3: CASSLEGGVSYGYTF. DNA of the CDR3: TGCGCCAGCAGCTTGGAAGGGGGCGTGAGCTATGGCTACACCTTC.

This clone has more than one count but fewer than ten. The chain links TRBV18 to TRBJ2-1, with D possibly being TRBD1 (5 bases). This CDR3 comprises 16 residues. Trimming left V 2 bases short and J 0 bases short, with 11 bases between. Germline lookup yields CDR1 KGHSH and CDR2 LQKENI. CDR3 nucleotide sequence: TGTGCCAGCTCACCAACGACAGTACGCTCCTACAATGAGCAGTTCTTC. Its protein product is CASSPTTVRSYNEQFF.

This clone was detected a few times. This sequence joins TRBV7-9 and TRBJ2-7; a possible D gene is TRBD1 (6 bases). Germline V lookup: CDR1 SEHNR, CDR2 FQNEAQ (reference sequence). The CDR3 runs to 17 residues. Trimming took 4 bases from V and 2 from J, leaving 21 bases between them. The CDR3 sequence is CASSSPGTPGGAYEQYF. The CDR3 DNA is TGTGCCAGCAGCTCACCCGGGACACCCGGAGGTGCCTACGAGCAGTACTTC.

The genes are TRBV6-1 and TRBJ2-7; the match to TRBD1 covers 9 bases. V was clipped by 4 bases and J by 6 bases; unmatched bases: 7. Germline CDR1 MNHNS, CDR2 SASEGT. The CDR3 length is 14 residues. The DNA for the CDR3 is TGTGCCAGCAGTGCCCTGGGACAGGGCGGCGAGCAGTACTTC. Translated, it gives CASSALGQGGEQYF.

The gene calls are TRBV14 and TRBJ1-1; D gene ambiguous. Trimming took 0 bases from V and 4 from J, leaving 12 bases between them. CDR3 length equals 15 residues. Germline V CDR1 and CDR2: SGHDN, FVKESK. The DNA for the CDR3 is TGTGCCAGCAGCCAAGAATGGCAAGCGGGCACTGAAGCTTTCTTT. As protein: CASSQEWQAGTEAFF.

The rearrangement links TRBV10-3 to TRBJ2-3, with TRBD2 identical over 10 bases. V lost 5 bases to trimming and J lost 6 bases; unmatched junction nucleotides: 5. This CDR3 is 14 amino acids long. In germline, CDR1 is ENHRY, CDR2 SYGVKD. The CDR3: CAISSGRAMDTQYF. DNA of the CDR3: TGTGCCATCAGTAGCGGGAGGGCCATGGATACGCAGTATTTT.

On this clone itself: The sample holds other DNA sequences that translate to the same CDR3. The chain carries TRBV28 and TRBJ2-3; D is unclear. The V gene's germline CDR1 is MDHEN and CDR2 SYDVKM. The V end was cut by 6 bases, the J end by 2 bases, with 3 bases between. The CDR3 loop spans 11 amino acids. CDR3 residues: CASSLTDTQYF. CDR3 sequence (DNA): TGTGCCAGCAGCCTCACAGATACGCAGTATTTT.